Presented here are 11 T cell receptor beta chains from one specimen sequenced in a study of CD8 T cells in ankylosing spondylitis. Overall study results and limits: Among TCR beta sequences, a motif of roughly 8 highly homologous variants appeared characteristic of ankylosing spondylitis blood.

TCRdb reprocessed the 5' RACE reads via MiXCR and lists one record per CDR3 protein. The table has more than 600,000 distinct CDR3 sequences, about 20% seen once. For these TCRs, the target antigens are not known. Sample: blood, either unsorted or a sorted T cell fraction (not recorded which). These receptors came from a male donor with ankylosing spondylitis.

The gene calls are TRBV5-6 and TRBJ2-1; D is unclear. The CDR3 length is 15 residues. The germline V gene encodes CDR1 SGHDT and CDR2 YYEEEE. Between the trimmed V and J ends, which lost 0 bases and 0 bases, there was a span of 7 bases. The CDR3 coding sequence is TGTGCCAGCAGCTTGGAACCAGGCTCCTACAATGAGCAGTTCTTC. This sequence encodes CASSLEPGSYNEQFF.

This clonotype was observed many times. In DNA form, the CDR3 reads TGTGCCAGCAGCGTAGGCAGATACAATGAGCAGTTCTTC. This gives the protein CASSVGRYNEQFF. The V call is TRBV9, the J call TRBJ2-1; no clear D gene. CDR1 is SGDLS and CDR2 is YYNGEE in the germline V gene. The CDR3 spans 13 residues. Trimming left V 0 bases short and J 4 bases short, with 5 bases between.

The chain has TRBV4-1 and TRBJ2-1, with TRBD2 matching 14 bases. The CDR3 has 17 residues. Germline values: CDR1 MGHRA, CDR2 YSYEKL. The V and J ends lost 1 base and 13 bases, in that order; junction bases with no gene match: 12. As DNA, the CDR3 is TGCGCCAGCAGCCAAGCCATTGGGGGGACTAGCGGGGGACAACAGTTCTTC. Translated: CASSQAIGGTSGGQQFF.

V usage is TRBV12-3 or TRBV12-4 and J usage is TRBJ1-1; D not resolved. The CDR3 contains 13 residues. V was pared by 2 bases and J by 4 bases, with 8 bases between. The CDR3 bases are TGTGCCAGCAGTTTACTTGAGGTCACTGAAGCTTTCTTT. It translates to CASSLLEVTEAFF.

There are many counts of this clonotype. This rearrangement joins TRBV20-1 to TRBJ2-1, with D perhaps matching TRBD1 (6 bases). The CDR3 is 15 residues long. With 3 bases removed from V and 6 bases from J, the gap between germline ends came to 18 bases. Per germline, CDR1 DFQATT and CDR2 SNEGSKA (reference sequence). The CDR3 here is CSASPSRGFGNEQFF. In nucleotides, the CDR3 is TGCAGTGCTAGCCCTTCGAGGGGGTTCGGCAATGAGCAGTTCTTC.

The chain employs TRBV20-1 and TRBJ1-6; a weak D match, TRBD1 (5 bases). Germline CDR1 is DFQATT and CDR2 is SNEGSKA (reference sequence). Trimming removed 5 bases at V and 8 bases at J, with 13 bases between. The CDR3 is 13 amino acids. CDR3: CSAQGGLDSPLHF. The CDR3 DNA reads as TGCAGTGCTCAGGGTGGTTTGGATTCACCCCTCCACTTT.

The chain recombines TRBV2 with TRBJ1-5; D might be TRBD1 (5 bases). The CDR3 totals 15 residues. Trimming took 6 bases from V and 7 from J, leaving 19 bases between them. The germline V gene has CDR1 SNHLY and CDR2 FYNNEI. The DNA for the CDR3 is TGTGCCAGCAGGAAAGGGGTGGCGTCCGTGCAGCCCCAGCATTTT. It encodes CASRKGVASVQPQHF.

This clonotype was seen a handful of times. In DNA, the CDR3 is TGTGCCAGCACGAGGGTTTCCGAGAACACTGAAGCTTTCTTT. Amino acid sequence: CASTRVSENTEAFF. This chain uses TRBV2 with TRBJ1-1; D ambiguous. Germline V CDR1 and CDR2: SNHLY, FYNNEI. The V and J ends lost 7 bases and 1 base respectively, with 13 bases between them. The CDR3 is 14 residues long.

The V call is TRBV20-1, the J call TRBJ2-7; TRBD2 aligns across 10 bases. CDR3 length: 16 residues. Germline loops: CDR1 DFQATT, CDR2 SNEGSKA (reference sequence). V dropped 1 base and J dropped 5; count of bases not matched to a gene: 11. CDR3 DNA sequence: TGCAGTGCTAGAGCTAGCGGGAGCTGGGGTATGAACGAGCAGTACTTC. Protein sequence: CSARASGSWGMNEQYF.

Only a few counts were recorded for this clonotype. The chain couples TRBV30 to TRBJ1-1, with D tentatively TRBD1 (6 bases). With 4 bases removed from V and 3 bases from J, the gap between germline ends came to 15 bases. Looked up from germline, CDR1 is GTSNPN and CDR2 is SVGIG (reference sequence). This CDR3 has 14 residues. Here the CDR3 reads CAWTRGGWDTEAFF. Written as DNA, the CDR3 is TGTGCCTGGACTAGAGGGGGATGGGACACTGAAGCTTTCTTT.

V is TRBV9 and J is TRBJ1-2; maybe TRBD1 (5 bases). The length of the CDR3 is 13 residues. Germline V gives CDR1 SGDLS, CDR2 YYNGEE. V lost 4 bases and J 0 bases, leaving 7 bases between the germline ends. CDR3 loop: CASSRGTNYGYTF. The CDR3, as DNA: TGTGCCAGCAGCAGGGGTACTAACTATGGCTACACCTTC.